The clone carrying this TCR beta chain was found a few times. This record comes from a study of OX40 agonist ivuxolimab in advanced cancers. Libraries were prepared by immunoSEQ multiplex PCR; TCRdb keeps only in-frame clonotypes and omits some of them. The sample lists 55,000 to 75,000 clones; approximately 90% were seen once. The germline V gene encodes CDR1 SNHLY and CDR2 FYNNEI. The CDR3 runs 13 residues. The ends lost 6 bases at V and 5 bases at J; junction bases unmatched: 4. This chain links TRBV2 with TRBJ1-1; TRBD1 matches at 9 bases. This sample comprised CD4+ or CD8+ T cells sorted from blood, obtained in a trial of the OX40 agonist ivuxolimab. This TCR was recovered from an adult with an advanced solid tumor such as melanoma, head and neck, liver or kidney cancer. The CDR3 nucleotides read TGTGCCAGCAGGAACAGGGGGCAGACTGAAGCTTTCTTT. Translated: CASRNRGQTEAFF.